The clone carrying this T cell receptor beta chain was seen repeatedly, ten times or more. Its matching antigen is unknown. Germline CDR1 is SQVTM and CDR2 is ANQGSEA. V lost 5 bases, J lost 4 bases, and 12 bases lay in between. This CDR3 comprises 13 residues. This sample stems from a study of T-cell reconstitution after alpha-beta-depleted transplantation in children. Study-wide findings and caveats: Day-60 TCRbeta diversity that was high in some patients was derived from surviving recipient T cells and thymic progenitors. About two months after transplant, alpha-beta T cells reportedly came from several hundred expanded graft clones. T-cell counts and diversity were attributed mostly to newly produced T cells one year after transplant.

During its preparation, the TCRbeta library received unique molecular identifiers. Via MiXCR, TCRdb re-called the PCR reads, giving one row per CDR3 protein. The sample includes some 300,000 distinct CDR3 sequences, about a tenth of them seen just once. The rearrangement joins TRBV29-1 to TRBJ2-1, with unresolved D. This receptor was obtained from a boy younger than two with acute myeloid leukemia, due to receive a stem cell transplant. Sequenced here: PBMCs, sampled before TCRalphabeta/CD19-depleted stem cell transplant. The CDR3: CSVYEPFYNEQFF. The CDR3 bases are TGCAGCGTTTACGAACCCTTTTACAATGAGCAGTTCTTC.